The 21 T cell receptor beta chains below were found in one sample sequenced in a study of cytomegalovirus exposure and HLA in healthy donors. PCR involved 60 Vbeta and 13 Jbeta primers. Method: immunoSEQ multiplex PCR; TCRdb's copy keeps in-frame clones and lacks some. The data contain approximately 150,000 clones, more than 60% of them singletons. Sequences were obtained from PBMCs. These receptors came from a man aged 40-55 years in good health and CMV-seronegative.

The V and J genes are TRBV30 and TRBJ2-7; TRBD2 is a possible D gene (5 bases). The germline gives CDR1 GTSNPN, CDR2 SVGIG (reference sequence). This CDR3 is built from 12 residues. Deletions cut 1 base from V and 2 bases from J, with 6 bases between. CDR3 in DNA: TGTGCCTGGAGTGCCGGGGCCTACGAGCAGTACTTC. It yields the protein CAWSAGAYEQYF.

This chain joins TRBV7-9 and TRBJ2-7, with 8 bases that match TRBD1. V was pared by 1 base and J by 6 bases, with 2 bases of the junction left unmatched. In germline, CDR1 is SEHNR, CDR2 FQNEAQ (reference sequence). The CDR3 runs to 13 residues. DNA for the CDR3: TGTGCCAGCAGCTTAGGACAGGGGACCGAGCAGTACTTC. Protein: CASSLGQGTEQYF.

CDR3 in DNA: TGTGCCAGCACCTCAAACCGGAACAGGGGGCGTCCCTACACCTTC. It is translated as CASTSNRNRGRPYTF. The chain combines TRBV5-6 with TRBJ1-2; 9 bases match TRBD1. V lost 6 bases and J lost 10; bases outside the gene matches: 16. CDR1 is SGHDT, CDR2 YYEEEE, per germline. The CDR3 consists of 15 residues.

This clone was observed a few times. This chain connects TRBV6-4 to TRBJ2-2; D perhaps matches TRBD2 (5 bases). The CDR3 extends over 14 amino acids. With 0 bases removed from V and 6 bases from J, the gap between germline ends came to 8 bases. The V gene's germline CDR1 is MRHNA and CDR2 SNTAGT. This CDR3 is CASSDSTGAGELFF. The CDR3 DNA is TGTGCCAGCAGTGACTCGACCGGGGCCGGGGAGCTGTTTTTT.

A remark on this clone: The same CDR3 also results from other DNA sequences found in this sample. CDR3 nucleotide sequence: TGCGCCAGCAGCTTGGGCGGGGCAGATACGCAGTATTTT. Translated, it gives CASSLGGADTQYF. The V call is TRBV5-1, the J call TRBJ2-3; D might be TRBD2 (6 bases). Germline V gives CDR1 SGHRS, CDR2 YFSETQ. Trimming removed 0 bases at V and 4 bases at J, with 6 bases between. The CDR3 covers 13 residues.

The chain recombines TRBV4-1 with TRBJ2-7; 7 bases line up with TRBD1. The ends lost 3 bases at V and 0 bases at J; junction bases unmatched: 8. Germline values: CDR1 MGHRA, CDR2 YSYEKL. The CDR3 length is 16 residues. DNA for the CDR3: TGCGCCAGCAGCCACTATCGGACAGGCTACTCCTACGAGCAGTACTTC. As protein: CASSHYRTGYSYEQYF.

CDR3 sequence (DNA): TGTGCCAGCACCCGGGGAGATTACAATGAGCAGTTCTTC. Its protein product is CASTRGDYNEQFF. This rearrangement joins TRBV9 to TRBJ2-1, with TRBD2 as a possible D gene (5 bases). The CDR3 is made up of 13 amino acids. V lost 6 bases, J lost 4 bases, and 11 bases lay in between. Germline loops: CDR1 SGDLS, CDR2 YYNGEE.

This clone was detected only once. The gene calls are TRBV6-5 and TRBJ1-6; the match to TRBD1 covers 8 bases. The CDR3 has 12 amino acids. Per germline, CDR1 MNHEY and CDR2 SVGAGI. Losses at the gene ends were 9 bases for V and 9 bases for J; bases not matched to a gene: 4. The CDR3 sequence: CASRQGFSPLHF. In DNA, the CDR3 is TGTGCCAGTCGACAGGGGTTTTCACCCCTCCACTTT.

The V gene is TRBV21-1, the J gene TRBJ2-7; the table calls TRBD1, which could not be checked here. TRBV21-1 has pseudogene status. The CDR3 has 14 amino acids. The DNA of the CDR3 is TGTGCCAGCAGCAAAGGGACAGGGAGTTACGAGCAGTACTTC. It yields the protein CASSKGTGSYEQYF.

This clone was found a few times. At one boundary the junction diverges from the germline segment, which might be a read error. This sequence joins TRBV7-7 and TRBJ2-5; 11 nucleotides align to TRBD2. Germline V gene lookup returns CDR1 SSHAT and CDR2 FNYEAQ (reference sequence). CDR3 size: 15 residues. CDR3 coding DNA: TGTGCTAGCAGCTTACTAGCGGGGGATGTGGAGACCCAGTACTTC. Encoded protein: CASSLLAGDVETQYF.

The V gene is TRBV5-4, the J gene TRBJ2-5, with unresolved D. V shed 1 base and J shed 2 bases, with 9 bases lying between them. The V gene's germline CDR1 is SGHNT and CDR2 YYREEE (reference sequence). This CDR3 is 14 amino acids long. The CDR3 bases are TGTGCCAGCAGCTTGTGGTCAGAACAAGAGACCCAGTACTTC. Its protein product is CASSLWSEQETQYF.

This chain connects TRBV27 to TRBJ2-1, with TRBD2 identical over 11 bases. The V and J ends lost 4 bases and 7 bases, in that order; junction bases with no gene match: 6. The CDR3 consists of 15 residues. Germline CDR1 MNHEY, CDR2 SMNVEV (reference sequence). In DNA, the CDR3 is TGTGCCAGCAGTTCACCTAGCGGGGGGATGAATGAGCAGTTCTTC. It yields the protein CASSSPSGGMNEQFF.

The chain recombines TRBV30 with TRBJ2-1, with 12 bases identical to TRBD2. This CDR3 is built from 14 residues. The V segment lost 3 bases and the J segment 10 bases; nucleotides outside the gene matches: 7. Germline CDR1 and CDR2: GTSNPN and SVGIG (reference sequence). CDR3 sequence reads: CAWRSSGGAGEQFF. The CDR3 DNA reads as TGTGCCTGGAGATCTAGCGGGGGGGCTGGGGAGCAGTTCTTC.

J is TRBJ2-1 and V is TRBV2; D perhaps matches TRBD2 (6 bases). The V and J ends lost 6 bases and 8 bases respectively, with 14 bases between them. The CDR3 length is 13 residues. Germline CDR1 and CDR2: SNHLY and FYNNEI. The CDR3 is CASSVLALDEQFF. In DNA form, the CDR3 reads TGTGCCAGCAGCGTACTAGCTCTTGATGAGCAGTTCTTC.

The gene calls are TRBV2 and TRBJ2-7, with 7 bases that match TRBD2. From germline, CDR1 is SNHLY and CDR2 FYNNEI. CDR3 length: 15 amino acids. The V and J ends lost 4 bases and 6 bases, in that order; junction bases with no gene match: 12. As DNA, the CDR3 is TGTGCCAGCAGTGTCTTGGACGGTAGGGAGGGCGAGCAGTACTTC. Protein product: CASSVLDGREGEQYF.

The gene calls are TRBV18 and TRBJ2-3, with 8 bases identical to TRBD1. V lost 4 bases to trimming and J lost 6 bases; unmatched junction nucleotides: 3. Germline loops: CDR1 KGHSH, CDR2 LQKENI. CDR3 length: 13 amino acids. CDR3 sequence (DNA): TGTGCCAGCTCACGACAGGGGACCGATACGCAGTATTTT. Translating it yields CASSRQGTDTQYF.

The V and J genes are TRBV6-5 and TRBJ1-1; D gene uncertain. From germline, CDR1 is MNHEY and CDR2 SVGAGI. The CDR3 runs to 12 residues. The V and J ends lost 8 bases and 4 bases respectively, with 11 bases between them. The CDR3 region has the DNA TGTGCCAGCCAGATGGGGAGCACTGAAGCTTTCTTT. Protein sequence: CASQMGSTEAFF.

The rearrangement uses TRBV5-5 and TRBJ1-4; D is possibly TRBD1 (6 bases). CDR1 SGHKS and CDR2 YYEKEE come from the germline V gene (reference sequence). V gave up 0 bases and J gave up 5 bases, with 8 bases separating them. This CDR3 has 14 residues. The CDR3 here is CASSLGTVNEKLFF. CDR3 sequence (DNA): TGTGCCAGCAGCTTGGGGACAGTGAATGAAAAACTGTTTTTT. The full variable domain, completed using reference TRBV5-5 and TRBJ1-4, is DAGVTQSPTHLIKTRGQQVTLRCSPISGHKSVSWYQQVLGQGPQFIFQYYEKEERGRGNFPDRFSARQFPNYSSELNVNALLLGDSALYLCASSLGTVNEKLFFGSGTQLSVL.

The chain recombines TRBV6-5 with TRBJ2-3; 10 nucleotides line up with TRBD1. There are 14 residues in the CDR3. The trim removed 8 bases at V and 4 bases at J, leaving 6 bases unmatched. Per germline, CDR1 MNHEY and CDR2 SVGAGI. CDR3 nucleotides: TGTGCCAGCTCCGGGACAGGGGAGGCAGATACGCAGTATTTT. Residues: CASSGTGEADTQYF.

This clone has only a few counts. A much more abundant neighbour one base away suggests this may be a read error. This chain uses TRBV5-4 with TRBJ2-1; maybe TRBD2 (5 bases). Per the germline V gene, CDR1 is SGHNT and CDR2 is YYREEE (reference sequence). The CDR3 spans 17 residues. The V end lost 4 bases, the J end lost 9 bases, and 26 bases lay between the germline ends. CDR3 in amino acids: CASSHTETSSLGVEQFF. DNA of the CDR3: TGTGCCAGCAGCCATACCGAAACTAGTTCCCTCGGAGTTGAGCAGTTCTTC.

The chain joins TRBV14 to TRBJ2-7; TRBD1 is a possible D gene (6 bases). Per the germline V gene, CDR1 is SGHDN and CDR2 is FVKESK. V lost 2 bases, J lost 4 bases, and 6 bases lay in between. There are 12 residues in the CDR3. The CDR3 nucleotides read TGTGCCAGCAGCCAACAGGGGTACGAGCAGTACTTC. This encodes CASSQQGYEQYF.